These T cell receptor beta chains were read from a single sample in a study of blood T cells in healthy people across ages. TCRdb ran MiXCR on the 5' RACE reads and lists one entry per CDR3 protein. The data show approximately 880,000 distinct CDR3 sequences, around 48% seen once. Material: blood. The origin of the receptors is a man aged 25 to 40 in good health. Both conserved end residues are part of each CDR3. Each record gives: V gene, CDR3 length, CDR3 protein.

v_call: TRBV7-9; cdr3_length: 10; cdr3_aa: CATYNEKLFF
v_call: TRBV29-1; cdr3_length: 13; cdr3_aa: CSVSNSGAGEAFF
v_call: TRBV28; cdr3_length: 15; cdr3_aa: CASGAGTSGANVLTF
v_call: TRBV6-7; cdr3_length: 16; cdr3_aa: CASSRGQDDFNEKLFF
v_call: TRBV12-3/TRBV12-4; cdr3_length: 17; cdr3_aa: CASTPSKWGANTGELFF
v_call: TRBV7-2; cdr3_length: 15; cdr3_aa: CACSPTDSVGYEQYF
v_call: TRBV20-1; cdr3_length: 16; cdr3_aa: CSANPLAGVTINEQFF
v_call: TRBV20-1; cdr3_length: 14; cdr3_aa: CSARVDRGGNEQFF
v_call: TRBV4-2; cdr3_length: 15; cdr3_aa: CASSQGDRDYNEQFF
v_call: TRBV14; cdr3_length: 15; cdr3_aa: CASSQGQGPAYEQYF
v_call: TRBV6-5; cdr3_length: 15; cdr3_aa: CASKPAGNNEEKLFF
v_call: TRBV5-1; cdr3_length: 14; cdr3_aa: CASKHGTGTYEQYF
v_call: TRBV11-2; cdr3_length: 12; cdr3_aa: CASSLLTNEQFF
v_call: TRBV7-2; cdr3_length: 16; cdr3_aa: CASRKTSGVGTDTQYF
v_call: TRBV20-1; cdr3_length: 15; cdr3_aa: CSAKAFEGAKNIQYF
v_call: TRBV6-1; cdr3_length: 12; cdr3_aa: CASGHSYYEQYF
v_call: TRBV12-3/TRBV12-4; cdr3_length: 14; cdr3_aa: CASSPSKAAVTQYF
v_call: TRBV20-1; cdr3_length: 14; cdr3_aa: CSARGIPGNTEAFF
v_call: TRBV10-3; cdr3_length: 18; cdr3_aa: CAISQDRAVVSSYNEQFF
v_call: TRBV4-2; cdr3_length: 14; cdr3_aa: CASSQVSDQETQYF
v_call: TRBV24-1; cdr3_length: 13; cdr3_aa: CATSRTQGDGYTF
v_call: TRBV12-3/TRBV12-4; cdr3_length: 11; cdr3_aa: CASSFRNEQFF
v_call: TRBV6-2/TRBV6-3; cdr3_length: 13; cdr3_aa: CASSGGTRYEQYF
v_call: TRBV6-4; cdr3_length: 13; cdr3_aa: CASSDGSTDEQYF
v_call: TRBV27; cdr3_length: 18; cdr3_aa: CASSLLSGQGRSTDTQYF
v_call: TRBV27; cdr3_length: 13; cdr3_aa: CASSFKTGAEAFF
v_call: TRBV7-2; cdr3_length: 18; cdr3_aa: CASSLVRGAISGANVLTF
v_call: TRBV7-2; cdr3_length: 15; cdr3_aa: CASSRSWGSTDTQYF
v_call: TRBV3-1; cdr3_length: 13; cdr3_aa: CASSQETLQPQHF
v_call: TRBV20-1; cdr3_length: 13; cdr3_aa: CSAQTGGLYEQYF
v_call: TRBV28; cdr3_length: 14; cdr3_aa: CASSVRGRDPEQYF
v_call: TRBV25-1; cdr3_length: 15; cdr3_aa: CASSEGQGEADTQYF
v_call: TRBV2; cdr3_length: 12; cdr3_aa: CASDRARAEAFF
v_call: TRBV6-5; cdr3_length: 13; cdr3_aa: CASAGTDTGELFF
v_call: TRBV20-1; cdr3_length: 14; cdr3_aa: CSARSDIVYGEQFF
v_call: TRBV7-9; cdr3_length: 16; cdr3_aa: CASSFLTGTGIDTQYF
v_call: TRBV7-2; cdr3_length: 16; cdr3_aa: CASSPNHRRSGTEAFF
v_call: TRBV7-2; cdr3_length: 15; cdr3_aa: CASSLRGAYQETQYF
v_call: TRBV29-1; cdr3_length: 14; cdr3_aa: CSAAGGHSNQPQHF